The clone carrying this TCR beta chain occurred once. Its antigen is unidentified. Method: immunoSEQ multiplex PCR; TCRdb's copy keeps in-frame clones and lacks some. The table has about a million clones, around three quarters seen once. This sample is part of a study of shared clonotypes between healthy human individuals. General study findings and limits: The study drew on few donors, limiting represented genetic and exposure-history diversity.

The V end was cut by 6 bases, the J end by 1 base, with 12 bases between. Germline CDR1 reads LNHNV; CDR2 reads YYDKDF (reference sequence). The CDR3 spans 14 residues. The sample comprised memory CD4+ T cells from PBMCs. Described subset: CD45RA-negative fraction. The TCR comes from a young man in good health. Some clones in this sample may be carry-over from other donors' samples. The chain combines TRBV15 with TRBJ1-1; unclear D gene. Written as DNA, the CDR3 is TGTGCCACCAGTTTCGGGAGAGCGAACACTGAAGCTTTCTTT. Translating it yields CATSFGRANTEAFF.